One and the same sample provided the 4 T cell receptor beta chains below, sequenced in a study of radiotherapy plus CTLA-4 blockade in lung cancer. The table came from immunoSEQ multiplex PCR; TCRdb's copy has only in-frame clones and leaves some out. The sample has 80,000 to 95,000 clones, roughly 80% seen once. Sequenced here: peripheral blood, sampled from a patient treated with radiotherapy plus ipilimumab. These TCRs come from a human donor with non-small cell lung cancer that progressed on radiotherapy plus ipilimumab.

The V and J genes are TRBV13 and TRBJ2-1; 9 bases agree with TRBD2. V shed 1 base and J 9 bases; nucleotides not matched to a gene: 7. CDR3 length equals 15 residues. Germline lookup yields CDR1 PRHDT and CDR2 FYEKMQ (reference sequence). The DNA for the CDR3 is TGTGCCAGCAGCTTAGTGGCGGGAGGGCGGAGTGAGCAGTTCTTC. Encoded protein: CASSLVAGGRSEQFF.

This sequence joins TRBV28 and TRBJ2-1, with TRBD2 matching 9 bases. CDR3 length: 20 amino acids. With V trimmed by 2 bases and J by 8 bases, 22 bases remained unmatched. Per the germline V gene, CDR1 is MDHEN and CDR2 is SYDVKM. CDR3 nucleotide sequence: TGTGCCAGCAGTTTAAGCCAGGCCCTAGCGGGACCTCCGTCTGCCGATGAGCAGTTCTTC. This encodes CASSLSQALAGPPSADEQFF.

The gene calls are TRBV28 and TRBJ2-3, with TRBD1 matching 7 bases. Per the germline V gene, CDR1 is MDHEN and CDR2 is SYDVKM. The CDR3 runs to 15 residues. The V and J ends lost 3 bases and 1 base, in that order; junction bases with no gene match: 4. This chain's CDR3 is CASSFHRGGTDTQYF. CDR3 DNA: TGTGCCAGCAGTTTTCACAGGGGTGGCACAGATACGCAGTATTTT.

CDR3 in amino acids: CAISGGRDRNTGELFF. The CDR3 DNA is TGTGCCATCTCGGGGGGCAGGGATCGAAACACCGGGGAGCTGTTTTTT. V gene TRBV10-3 combines with J gene TRBJ2-2, with D perhaps matching TRBD2 (7 bases). Trimming took 8 bases from V and 2 from J, leaving 18 bases between them. Germline CDR1 reads ENHRY; CDR2 reads SYGVKD. The CDR3 covers 16 residues.